Sequencing of this TCR beta chain was carried out in a study of beta chain features in type 1 diabetes. Study conclusions and caveats: A greater similarity of naive, central memory and Treg TCRB repertoires was seen among patients than among healthy donors. Within each of all four CD4+ subsets, Type 1 diabetes patients had TCRB CDR3s that were moderately but significantly shorter.

Sequenced material consisted of expressed TCRB transcripts (all of the isolated RNA was reverse transcribed). Assay used: immunoSEQ multiplex PCR; TCRdb lists only in-frame clones, some missing. The profile covers some 640,000 clones, with more than 12% appearing a single time and around 0.04% taken by the ten largest. The CDR3 has 14 amino acids. Germline values: CDR1 KGHSH, CDR2 LQKENI. V shed 3 bases and J 2 bases; nucleotides not matched to a gene: 4. The table lists this clone with a few counts. As yet, its antigen is unknown. The J gene is TRBJ2-7, the V gene TRBV18; 7 nucleotides agree with TRBD1. This clonotype was sampled from a man between 18 and 29 years old with type 1 diabetes. Source material: naive CD4+ T cells from blood. The CDR3 here is CASSPAGGAYEQYF. For the CDR3, the DNA is TGTGCCAGCTCACCCGCAGGGGGAGCCTACGAGCAGTACTTC.